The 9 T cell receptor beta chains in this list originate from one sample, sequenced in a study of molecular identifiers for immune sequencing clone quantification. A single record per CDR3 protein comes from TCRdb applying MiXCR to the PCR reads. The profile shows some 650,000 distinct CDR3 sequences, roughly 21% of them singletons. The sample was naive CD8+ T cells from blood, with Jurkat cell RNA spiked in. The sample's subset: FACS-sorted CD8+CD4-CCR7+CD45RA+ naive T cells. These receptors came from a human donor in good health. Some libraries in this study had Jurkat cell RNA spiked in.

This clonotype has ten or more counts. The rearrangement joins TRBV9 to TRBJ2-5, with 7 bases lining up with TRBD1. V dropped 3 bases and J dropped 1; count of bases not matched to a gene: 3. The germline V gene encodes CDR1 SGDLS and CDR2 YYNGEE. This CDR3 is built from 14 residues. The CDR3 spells CASSAWDSQETQYF. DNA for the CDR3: TGTGCCAGCAGCGCCTGGGACAGCCAAGAGACCCAGTACTTC.

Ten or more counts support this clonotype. CDR3 nucleotides: TGTGCCAGCAGTAAGGAAGGGGGTGTCAACACTGAAGCTTTCTTT. Translating it yields CASSKEGGVNTEAFF. The gene calls are TRBV9 and TRBJ1-1; the D gene is possibly TRBD1 (6 bases). The CDR3 is made up of 15 amino acids. CDR1 is SGDLS, CDR2 YYNGEE, per germline. Trimming left V 5 bases short and J 2 bases short, with 16 bases between.

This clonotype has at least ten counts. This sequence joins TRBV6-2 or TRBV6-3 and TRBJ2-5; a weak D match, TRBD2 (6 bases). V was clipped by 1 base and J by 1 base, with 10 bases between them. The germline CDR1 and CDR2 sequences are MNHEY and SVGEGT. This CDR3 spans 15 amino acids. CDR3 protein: CASSYLGGTQETQYF. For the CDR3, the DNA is TGTGCCAGCAGTTACTTGGGAGGCACCCAAGAGACCCAGTACTTC.

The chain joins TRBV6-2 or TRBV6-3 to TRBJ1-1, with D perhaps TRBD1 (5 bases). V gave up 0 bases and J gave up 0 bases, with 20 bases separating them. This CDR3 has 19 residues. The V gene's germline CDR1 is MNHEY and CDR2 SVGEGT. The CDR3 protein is CASSYSTLSGTAMNTEAFF. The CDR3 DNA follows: TGTGCCAGCAGTTACTCGACGCTTAGCGGGACTGCGATGAACACTGAAGCTTTCTTT.

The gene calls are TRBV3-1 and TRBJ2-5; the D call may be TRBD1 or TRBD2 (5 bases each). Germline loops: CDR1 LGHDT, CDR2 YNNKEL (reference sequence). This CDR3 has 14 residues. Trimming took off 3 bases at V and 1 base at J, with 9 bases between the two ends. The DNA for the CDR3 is TGTGCCAGCAGCCAGGGACGGCCCCAAGAGACCCAGTACTTC. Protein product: CASSQGRPQETQYF.

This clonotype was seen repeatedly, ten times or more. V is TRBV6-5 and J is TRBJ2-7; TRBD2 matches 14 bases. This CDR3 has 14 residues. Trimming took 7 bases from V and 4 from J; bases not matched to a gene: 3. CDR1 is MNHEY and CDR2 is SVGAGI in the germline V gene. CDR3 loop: CASKGTSGRYEQYF. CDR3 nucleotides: TGTGCCAGCAAGGGGACTAGCGGGAGATACGAGCAGTACTTC.

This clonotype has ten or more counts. The CDR3 nucleotides are TGTGCCAGCAGGACACAGATGAACACCGGGGAGCTGTTTTTT. Amino acids: CASRTQMNTGELFF. The J gene is TRBJ2-2, the V gene TRBV12-3 or TRBV12-4; D call uncertain. With 6 bases removed from V and 1 base from J, the gap between germline ends came to 9 bases. The CDR3 has 14 amino acids.

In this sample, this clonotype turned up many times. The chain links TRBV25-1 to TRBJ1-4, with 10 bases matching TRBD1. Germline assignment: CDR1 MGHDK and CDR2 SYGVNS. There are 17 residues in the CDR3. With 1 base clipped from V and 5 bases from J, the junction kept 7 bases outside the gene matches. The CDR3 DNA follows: TGTGCCAGCAGTGAATCCCGAGGACAGGGGGAGAATGAAAAACTGTTTTTT. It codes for CASSESRGQGENEKLFF.

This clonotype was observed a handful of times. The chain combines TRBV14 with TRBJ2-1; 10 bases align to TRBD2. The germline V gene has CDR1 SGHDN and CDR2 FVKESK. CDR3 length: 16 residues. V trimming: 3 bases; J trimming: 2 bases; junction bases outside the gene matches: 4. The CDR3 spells CASSQMGLATYNEQFF. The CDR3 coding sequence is TGTGCCAGCAGCCAGATGGGACTAGCGACCTACAATGAGCAGTTCTTC.